This T cell receptor beta chain was recorded in a study of long-term antiretroviral therapy in people with HIV. Study results and limitations: Despite increasing after ART, diversity remained lower than that of transplant donor controls.

About this clone itself: Its target is unknown.

Investigators performed immunoSEQ version v3.0 at survey level. Profiled with immunoSEQ multiplex PCR; TCRdb holds only in-frame clones, not every one. The data hold some 33,000 clones, with roughly 87% observed a single time. Looked up from germline, CDR1 is SGHRS and CDR2 is YFSETQ. CDR3 length: 16 residues. Trimming pared 0 bases from V and 7 bases from J, leaving 17 bases between. This material consisted of unsorted PBMCs, taken 0.6 years after starting antiretroviral therapy. The chain links TRBV5-1 to TRBJ2-1; the D gene is possibly TRBD2 (6 bases). The receptor was isolated from a man younger than 35 with HIV. The CDR3 bases are TGCGCCAGCAGCTTGGGGGGACTGGCCGCGATGAATGAGCAGTTCTTC. Amino acids: CASSLGGLAAMNEQFF.